The 28 T cell receptor beta chains below all came from one sample that was sequenced in a study of long-term antiretroviral therapy in people with HIV. The run of the v3.0 immunoSEQ assay was at survey level. TCRdb's copy holds only in-frame clones and misses some; the assay was immunoSEQ multiplex PCR. Here the sample spans 45,000 or so clones, 94% being singletons. This specimen consisted of unsorted PBMCs, obtained approximately 9.5 years after starting antiretroviral therapy. The receptors were gathered from a man younger than 40 with HIV.

The chain joins TRBV27 to TRBJ2-2, with TRBD1 identical over 9 bases. Unmatched junction bases numbered 4, after V lost 3 bases and J lost 8 bases. The CDR3 spans 14 residues. Looked up from germline, CDR1 is MNHEY and CDR2 is SMNVEV (reference sequence). This CDR3 reads CASSLYRGQGELFF. The CDR3 bases are TGTGCCAGCAGTTTGTACAGGGGGCAAGGGGAGCTGTTTTTT.

The chain has TRBV5-5 and TRBJ2-1; 11 bases are a match to TRBD2. Unmatched junction bases numbered 7, after V lost 3 bases and J lost 8 bases. The CDR3 consists of 15 residues. Looked up from germline, CDR1 is SGHKS and CDR2 is YYEKEE (reference sequence). In DNA form, the CDR3 reads TGTGCCAGCAGCTCCCTAGCGGGGGGCAACTATGAGCAGTTCTTC. Translating gives CASSSLAGGNYEQFF.

DNA for the CDR3: TGTGCCACCCTAAAATCGACAGGAAACACTGAAGCTTTCTTT. Translation: CATLKSTGNTEAFF. The gene calls are TRBV6-6 and TRBJ1-1; weak D call: TRBD1 (6 bases). This CDR3 contains 14 residues. Germline V gene data show CDR1 as MNHNY and CDR2 as SVGAGI (reference sequence). The germline V and J ends were trimmed by 10 bases and 2 bases, with 17 bases remaining between them.

The rearrangement links TRBV11-2 to TRBJ2-3, with no clear D. The V gene's germline CDR1 is SGHAT and CDR2 FQNNGV. Trimming removed 5 bases from V and 12 bases from J, with 15 bases in between. The CDR3 is 12 amino acids. DNA of the CDR3: TGTGCCAGCAGCCGCGATCTACCCCCTCAGTATTTT. Amino acids: CASSRDLPPQYF.

The chain employs TRBV6-1 and TRBJ1-6, with 8 positions matching TRBD1. Losses at the gene ends were 6 bases for V and 8 bases for J; bases not matched to a gene: 3. Germline V gene data show CDR1 as MNHNS and CDR2 as SASEGT. CDR3 length equals 13 residues. CDR3 bases: TGTGCCAGCAGACAGGGGGGTTATTCACCCCTCCACTTT. Its translation: CASRQGGYSPLHF.

The chain employs TRBV11-1 and TRBJ1-2, with D uncertain. V gave up 2 bases and J gave up 8 bases, with 12 bases separating them. CDR1 and CDR2 (germline): SGHAT, FQDESV (reference sequence). CDR3 size: 13 residues. CDR3 protein: CASSLFSGFGYTF. The CDR3 nucleotides are TGTGCCAGCAGCTTATTTTCCGGGTTCGGCTACACCTTC.

DNA for the CDR3: TGTGCCAGCAGTTACGAGTATAACACTGAAGCTTTCTTT. It yields the protein CASSYEYNTEAFF. The chain links TRBV6-5 to TRBJ1-1; D remains unclear. The CDR3 sequence is 13 residues long. Per germline, CDR1 MNHEY and CDR2 SVGAGI. The V end was cut by 2 bases, the J end by 2 bases, with 6 bases between.

The chain is built from TRBV4-1 and TRBJ2-3, with D maybe TRBD2 (5 bases). CDR1 and CDR2 (germline): MGHRA, YSYEKL. With 3 bases removed from V and 6 bases from J, the gap between germline ends came to 10 bases. The CDR3 runs to 13 residues. The CDR3 bases are TGCGCCAGCAGCCAGGCTGAGGGTGATACGCAGTATTTT. Translation: CASSQAEGDTQYF.

This clone has only a few counts. This chain uses TRBV5-4 with TRBJ1-1; D call uncertain. The V gene's germline CDR1 is SGHNT and CDR2 YYREEE (reference sequence). V was clipped by 1 base and J by 1 base, with 5 bases between them. The CDR3 has 13 residues. The CDR3 here is CASSLSRNTEAFF. The CDR3 DNA reads TGTGCCAGCAGCTTGTCGAGGAACACTGAAGCTTTCTTT.

The V and J genes are TRBV30 and TRBJ2-6, with 7 bases lining up with TRBD1. Germline V lookup: CDR1 GTSNPN, CDR2 SVGIG (reference sequence). Trimming took 8 bases from V and 6 from J; bases not matched to a gene: 13. This CDR3 is 15 amino acids long. The CDR3 bases are TGTGCCACCGAGGGGGCCGGGCCCCCGGCCAACGTCCTGACTTTC. Protein: CATEGAGPPANVLTF.

The chain uses TRBV6-6 and TRBJ2-1; 10 bases map to TRBD1. CDR1 and CDR2 (germline): MNHNY, SVGAGI (reference sequence). The CDR3 spans 15 residues. Losses at the gene ends were 6 bases for V and 6 bases for J; bases not matched to a gene: 8. The CDR3 protein is CASSPRQGAGNEQFF. Written as DNA, the CDR3 is TGTGCCAGCAGCCCCCGACAGGGGGCGGGCAATGAGCAGTTCTTC.

The V call is TRBV5-6, the J call TRBJ2-7; TRBD2 aligns across 14 bases. The V gene's germline CDR1 is SGHDT and CDR2 YYEEEE. Trimming took 4 bases from V and 3 from J; bases not matched to a gene: 9. There are 17 residues in the CDR3. The CDR3 protein is CASSGTSGGSFVYEQYF. The CDR3 DNA follows: TGTGCCAGCAGCGGGACTAGCGGGGGATCATTCGTCTACGAGCAGTACTTC.

The J gene is TRBJ2-1, the V gene TRBV7-3; 7 positions match TRBD2. CDR1 is SGHTA and CDR2 is FQGTGA in the germline V gene. This CDR3 comprises 16 residues. The V gene end was trimmed by 5 bases and the J gene end by 1 base; junction bases not matched to a gene: 8. The CDR3 DNA is TGTGCCAGCAGCCCACAGAGCGGGGTGTCCTACAATGAGCAGTTCTTC. Amino acid sequence: CASSPQSGVSYNEQFF.

CDR3 region: CASKEGDHSTDTQYF. The CDR3 DNA is TGTGCCAGCAAAGAGGGGGACCACAGCACAGATACGCAGTATTTT. The chain joins TRBV6-1 to TRBJ2-3; D may be TRBD1 (6 bases). Germline lookup yields CDR1 MNHNS and CDR2 SASEGT. The CDR3 contains 15 residues. Trimming shortened V by 7 bases and J by 0 bases, and 14 bases separated the two germline ends.

The CDR3 coding sequence is TGTGCCAGCAGCAATGACAGGAGTCCCAACGCAAACTATGGCTACACCTTC. This sequence encodes CASSNDRSPNANYGYTF. The chain links TRBV21-1 to TRBJ1-2; no check of the table's D call, TRBD1, against the DNA was made. TRBV21-1 is recorded as a pseudogene. The CDR3 contains 17 residues.

A single count supports this clone. The gene calls are TRBV19 and TRBJ1-2, with no clear D. V gave up 5 bases and J gave up 8 bases, with 12 bases separating them. This CDR3 is 12 amino acids long. Germline assignment: CDR1 LNHDA and CDR2 SQIVND (reference sequence). The CDR3 DNA reads TGTGCCAGTAGTCTCTCCCGGGTAGGCTACACCTTC. Protein sequence: CASSLSRVGYTF.

The J gene is TRBJ2-1, the V gene TRBV4-1; TRBD1 might be the D (7 bases). The CDR3 totals 18 residues. CDR1 MGHRA and CDR2 YSYEKL come from the germline V gene. Trimming shortened V by 3 bases and J by 4 bases, and 22 bases separated the two germline ends. CDR3 coding DNA: TGCGCCAGCAGCCAGGAAGCAGGGTGGGCAGGGGGGTACAATGAGCAGTTCTTC. Its protein product is CASSQEAGWAGGYNEQFF.

This clone came up once. This chain joins TRBV21-1 and TRBJ1-5; the table's D call, TRBD1, has no DNA check behind it. TRBV21-1 is termed a pseudogene. The CDR3 extends over 14 amino acids. The CDR3 spells CASSNTGGNQPQHF. DNA of the CDR3: TGTGCCAGCAGCAACACAGGGGGCAATCAGCCCCAGCATTTT.

The chain joins TRBV6-1 to TRBJ1-4; TRBD1 agrees at 11 bases. The CDR3 consists of 14 residues. Germline assignment: CDR1 MNHNS and CDR2 SASEGT. V lost 6 bases, J lost 10 bases, and 7 bases stayed unmatched. CDR3 loop: CASRYTGTGGKLFF. In nucleotides, the CDR3 is TGTGCCAGCAGATATACCGGGACAGGGGGAAAACTGTTTTTT.

The V call is TRBV11-2, the J call TRBJ2-3; D remains unclear. Trimming shortened V by 6 bases and J by 4 bases, and 8 bases separated the two germline ends. From germline, CDR1 is SGHAT and CDR2 FQNNGV. This CDR3 has 12 amino acids. DNA for the CDR3: TGTGCCAGCAGTTTAAAGTCAGATACGCAGTATTTT. Its translation: CASSLKSDTQYF.

The V call is TRBV13, the J call TRBJ2-7, with TRBD2 as a possible D gene (6 bases). This CDR3 spans 14 amino acids. Germline values: CDR1 PRHDT, CDR2 FYEKMQ (reference sequence). The V and J ends lost 3 bases and 4 bases respectively, with 13 bases between them. CDR3 sequence (DNA): TGTGCCAGCAGCTTCGGGACTCAGAGGTACGAGCAGTACGTC. It specifies CASSFGTQRYEQYV.

The chain joins TRBV6-5 to TRBJ1-1; 7 nucleotides match TRBD1. J lost 3 bases, V lost 6 bases, and 7 bases had no gene match. The CDR3 totals 14 residues. Germline lookup yields CDR1 MNHEY and CDR2 SVGAGI. This chain's CDR3 is CASRIRDRDTEAFF. In DNA, the CDR3 is TGTGCCAGCAGAATCCGGGACAGAGACACTGAAGCTTTCTTT.

Only one count was recorded for this clone. The V call is TRBV11-2, the J call TRBJ2-3, with TRBD2 matching over 8 bases. Per the germline V gene, CDR1 is SGHAT and CDR2 is FQNNGV. After removal of 6 bases from V and 3 bases from J, the junction contained 8 bases not matched to a gene. The CDR3 sequence is 15 residues long. In nucleotides, the CDR3 is TGTGCCAGCAGTAGCGGACGGGGGGGGACAGATACGCAGTATTTT. Its translation: CASSSGRGGTDTQYF.

CDR3 region: CASSFIGLSGELFF. CDR3 in DNA: TGTGCCAGCAGCTTCATAGGACTATCCGGGGAGCTGTTTTTT. The V call is TRBV7-9, the J call TRBJ2-2; D perhaps matches TRBD2 (6 bases). The CDR3 sequence is 14 residues long. V was pared by 3 bases and J by 6 bases, with 11 bases between. Germline values: CDR1 SEHNR, CDR2 FQNEAQ (reference sequence).

CDR3 region: CASSAAFRGRATGELFF. Here the CDR3 DNA reads TGTGCCAGCAGCGCTGCCTTTAGGGGACGGGCCACCGGGGAGCTGTTTTTT. This chain connects TRBV7-6 to TRBJ2-2; D tentatively reads TRBD1 or TRBD2 (5 bases each). The germline V and J ends were trimmed by 5 bases and 4 bases, with 20 bases remaining between them. Germline assignment: CDR1 SGHVS and CDR2 FNYEAQ. The CDR3 consists of 17 residues.

V and J are TRBV19 and TRBJ1-2; D not resolved. The germline V and J ends were trimmed by 3 bases and 8 bases, with 10 bases remaining between them. Germline loops: CDR1 LNHDA, CDR2 SQIVND (reference sequence). The CDR3 has 12 residues. The chain's CDR3 is CASSMSGKGYTF. The CDR3 bases are TGTGCCAGTAGTATGTCCGGGAAGGGCTACACCTTC.

The chain is built from TRBV20-1 and TRBJ2-7; D gene unclear. The CDR3 covers 10 residues. Per germline, CDR1 DFQATT and CDR2 SNEGSKA (reference sequence). V was cut by 2 bases and J by 6 bases, with 5 bases left in between. The CDR3 loop reads CSARIIEQYF. The DNA of the CDR3 is TGCAGTGCTAGAATAATCGAGCAGTACTTC.

This clone occurred once. The chain combines TRBV19 with TRBJ2-3, with 10 nucleotides matching TRBD2. This CDR3 contains 17 residues. V lost 5 bases and J lost 1; bases outside the gene matches: 9. Per germline, CDR1 LNHDA and CDR2 SQIVND (reference sequence). This chain's CDR3 is CASSPPPLAGGTDTQYF. Here the CDR3 DNA reads TGTGCCAGTAGTCCCCCCCCTCTAGCGGGAGGCACAGATACGCAGTATTTT. The entire variable domain, with the rest obtained from reference TRBV19 and TRBJ2-3, is as follows: DGGITQSPKYLFRKEGQNVTLSCEQNLNHDAMYWYRQDPGQGLRLIYYSQIVNDFQKGDIAEGYSVSREKKESFPLTVTSAQKNPTAFYLCASSPPPLAGGTDTQYFGPGTRLTVL.